The 3 T cell receptor beta chains in this list originate from one sample, sequenced in a study of regulatory T cells in long-lasting Graves disease. With iRepertoire HTBI primers and Arm-PCR of CDR3 regions, TCR beta libraries were built. TCRdb re-analysed the multiplex PCR reads in MiXCR, keeping a single row per CDR3 protein. The sample consists of 700,000 or so distinct CDR3 sequences, 30% of them appearing once. Time point: persistent/refractory GD, antithyroid drugs over 5 years with positive TRAb. Researchers made the TCR library from RNA that was extracted from PBMCs. The sample consisted of peripheral blood mononuclear cells (PBMCs), taken when the disease was refractory, from a patient treated with antithyroid drugs. These receptors all come from a female donor with Graves disease.

The DNA of the CDR3 is TGCGCCAGCAGCCATAGCAGGGGAAGGGTGACGGTCACTGAAGCTTTCTTT. It encodes CASSHSRGRVTVTEAFF. The V call is TRBV4-1, the J call TRBJ1-1; D is possibly TRBD1 (6 bases). CDR1 MGHRA and CDR2 YSYEKL come from the germline V gene. V was shortened by 3 bases and J by 4 bases, with 21 bases between the two germline ends. CDR3 length equals 17 residues.

The chain joins TRBV12-3 or TRBV12-4 to TRBJ1-2; 8 bases are shared with TRBD1. The CDR3 loop spans 17 amino acids. J was trimmed by 0 bases and V by 4 bases; bases with no gene match: 10. This chain's CDR3 is CASSSPGGVYANYGYTF. Here the CDR3 DNA reads TGTGCCAGCAGTTCCCCAGGGGGCGTTTATGCTAACTATGGCTACACCTTC.

The chain carries TRBV20-1 and TRBJ1-3, with 7 bases matching TRBD1. Germline V gives CDR1 DFQATT, CDR2 SNEGSKA (reference sequence). This CDR3 region has 13 residues. V shed 6 bases and J 4 bases; nucleotides not matched to a gene: 6. The CDR3 here is CSAPTGSGNTIYF. Here the CDR3 DNA reads TGCAGTGCCCCGACAGGGAGCGGAAACACCATATATTTT.